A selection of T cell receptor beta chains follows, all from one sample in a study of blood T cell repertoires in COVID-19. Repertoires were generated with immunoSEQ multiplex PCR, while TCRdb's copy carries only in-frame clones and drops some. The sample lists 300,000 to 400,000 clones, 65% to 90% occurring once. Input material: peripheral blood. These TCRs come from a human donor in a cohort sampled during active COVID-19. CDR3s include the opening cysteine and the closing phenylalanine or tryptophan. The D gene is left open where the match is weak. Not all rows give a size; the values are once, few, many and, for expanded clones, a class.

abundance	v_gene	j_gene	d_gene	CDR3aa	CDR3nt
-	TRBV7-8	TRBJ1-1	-	CASSLVPGWEGEAFF	TGTGCCAGCAGCTTAGTCCCAGGGTGGGAGGGTGAAGCTTTCTTT
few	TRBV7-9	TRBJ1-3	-	CASSYPSASRNTIYF	TGTGCCAGCAGCTACCCGAGTGCGAGCAGAAACACCATATATTTT
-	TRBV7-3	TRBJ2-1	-	CASSSTQGNEQFF	TGTGCCAGCAGCTCCACCCAGGGTAATGAGCAGTTCTTC
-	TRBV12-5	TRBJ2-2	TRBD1	CASGSGTGATGELFF	TGTGCTAGTGGTTCGGGGACAGGGGCCACCGGGGAGCTGTTTTTT
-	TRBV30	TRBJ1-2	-	CALTRAGALNYGYTF	TGTGCCCTAACCCGGGCAGGGGCGCTAAATTATGGCTACACCTTC
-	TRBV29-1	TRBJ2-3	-	CSVEISGASNTQYF	TGCAGCGTTGAAATAAGTGGGGCGTCAAATACGCAGTATTTT
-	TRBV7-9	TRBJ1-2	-	CASSSEADGYTF	TGTGCCAGCAGCTCGGAGGCAGATGGCTACACCTTC
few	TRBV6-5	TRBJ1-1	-	CASNMISQGFTEAFF	TGTGCCAGCAACATGATTTCACAGGGCTTCACTGAAGCTTTCTTT
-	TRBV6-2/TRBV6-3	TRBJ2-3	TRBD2	CASSYALAGGTDTQYF	TGTGCCAGCAGTTACGCCCTAGCGGGGGGCACAGATACGCAGTATTTT
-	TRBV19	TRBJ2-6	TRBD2	CASSIDEAGDSWEGANVLTF	TGTGCCAGTAGTATAGATGAAGCGGGGGACTCCTGGGAGGGGGCCAACGTCCTGACTTTC
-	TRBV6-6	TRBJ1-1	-	CASSYSNSGTEAFF	TGTGCCAGCAGTTACTCGAATTCGGGGACTGAAGCTTTCTTT
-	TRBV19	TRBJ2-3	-	CASSVRGAQDTQYF	TGTGCCAGTAGTGTTCGCGGGGCGCAAGATACGCAGTATTTT
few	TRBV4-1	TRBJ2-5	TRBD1	CASSQGQGALRETQYF	TGCGCCAGCAGCCAGGGACAGGGGGCGCTGAGGGAGACCCAGTACTTC
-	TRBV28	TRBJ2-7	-	CASSPSPPRNYEQYF	TGTGCCAGCAGTCCGTCACCGCCCAGGAACTACGAGCAGTACTTC
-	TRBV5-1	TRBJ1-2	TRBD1	CASSFPGQANYGYTF	TGCGCCAGCAGCTTCCCGGGACAGGCTAACTATGGCTACACCTTC
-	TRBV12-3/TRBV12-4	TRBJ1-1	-	CASSFEGTEAFF	TGTGCCAGCAGTTTTGAGGGCACTGAAGCTTTCTTT
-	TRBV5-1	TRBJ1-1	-	CASSLDSNTEAFF	TGCGCCAGCAGCTTGGACAGTAACACTGAAGCTTTCTTT
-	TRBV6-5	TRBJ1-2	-	CASSSVRASYYGYTF	TGTGCCAGCAGTTCGGTCAGGGCGTCCTACTATGGCTACACCTTC
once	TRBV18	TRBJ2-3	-	CASSPLATDTQYF	TGTGCCAGCTCACCCCTAGCCACAGATACGCAGTATTTT
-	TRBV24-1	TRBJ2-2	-	CATSDHEVSGELFF	TGTGCCACCAGTGACCATGAGGTCTCCGGGGAGCTGTTTTTT
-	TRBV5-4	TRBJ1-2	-	CASSLANGQGDGYTF	TGTGCCAGCAGCTTGGCCAATGGGCAGGGCGATGGCTACACCTTC
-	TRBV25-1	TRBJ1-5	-	CASSEYQGNQPQHF	TGTGCCAGCAGTGAATATCAGGGGAATCAGCCCCAGCATTTT
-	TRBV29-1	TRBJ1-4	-	CSVEDLYSLGEKLFF	TGCAGCGTTGAAGATCTTTACAGTCTTGGGGAAAAACTGTTTTTT
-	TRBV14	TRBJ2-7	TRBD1	CASSGQGMGEQYF	TGTGCCAGCAGCGGACAGGGGATGGGGGAGCAGTACTTC
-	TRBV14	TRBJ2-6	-	CASSLSGANVLTF	TGTGCCAGCAGCCTATCTGGGGCCAACGTCCTGACTTTC
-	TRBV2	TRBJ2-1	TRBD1	CASSVGQGDEQFF	TGTGCCAGCAGTGTCGGACAGGGCGATGAGCAGTTCTTC
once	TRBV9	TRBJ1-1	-	CASSVEQQNTEAFF	TGTGCCAGCAGCGTAGAACAACAGAACACTGAAGCTTTCTTT
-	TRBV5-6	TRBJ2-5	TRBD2	CASSWRGSGGLGTQYF	TGTGCCAGCAGCTGGAGGGGTAGCGGGGGCCTGGGGACCCAGTACTTC
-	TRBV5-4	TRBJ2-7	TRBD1	CASSLGQGLDEQYF	TGTGCCAGCAGCTTAGGACAGGGTCTCGACGAGCAGTACTTC
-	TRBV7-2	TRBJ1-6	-	CASSPWSSYNSPLHF	TGTGCCAGCAGCCCCTGGAGTTCTTATAATTCACCCCTCCACTTT
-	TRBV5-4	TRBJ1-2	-	CASSLEGGQSNYGYTF	TGTGCCAGCAGCTTGGAGGGGGGGCAGAGTAACTATGGCTACACCTTC
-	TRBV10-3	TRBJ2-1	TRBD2	CAISGLAGENNEQFF	TGTGCCATCAGTGGACTAGCGGGGGAGAACAATGAGCAGTTCTTC
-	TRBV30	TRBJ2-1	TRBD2	CAETSGGANEQFF	TGTGCCGAGACTAGCGGGGGGGCCAATGAGCAGTTCTTC
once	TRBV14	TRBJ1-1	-	CASSPRGRTEAFF	TGTGCCAGCAGCCCTAGGGGCCGCACTGAAGCTTTCTTT
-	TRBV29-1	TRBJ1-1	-	CSVGPDMNTEAFF	TGCAGCGTTGGGCCAGACATGAACACTGAAGCTTTCTTT
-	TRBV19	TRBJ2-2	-	CASKTRWAGELFF	TGTGCCAGTAAGACTAGGTGGGCCGGGGAGCTGTTTTTT
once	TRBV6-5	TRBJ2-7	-	CASSYSHGEPYEQYF	TGTGCCAGCAGTTACTCGCACGGAGAACCCTACGAGCAGTACTTC
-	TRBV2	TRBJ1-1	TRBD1	CASLTGTGILGPEAFF	TGTGCCAGCCTCACCGGGACAGGGATATTGGGGCCTGAAGCTTTCTTT
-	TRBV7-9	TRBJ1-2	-	CATKDPGLYGYTF	TGTGCCACCAAAGACCCAGGCCTCTATGGCTACACCTTC
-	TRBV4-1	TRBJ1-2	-	CASSHPTDNYGYTF	TGCGCCAGCAGCCACCCGACAGATAACTATGGCTACACCTTC
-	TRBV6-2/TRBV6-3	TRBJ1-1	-	CASSYRQNTEAFF	TGTGCCAGCAGTTACAGACAGAACACTGAAGCTTTCTTT
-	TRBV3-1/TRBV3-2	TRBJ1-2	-	CASSTGPSDYGYTF	TGTGCCAGCAGCACAGGGCCTTCGGACTATGGCTACACCTTC
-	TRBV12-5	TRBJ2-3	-	CASGTDPNTDTQYF	TGTGCTAGTGGGACAGACCCAAACACAGATACGCAGTATTTT
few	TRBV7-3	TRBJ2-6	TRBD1	CASSLAGGSGANVLTF	TGTGCCAGCAGCTTGGCAGGGGGATCTGGGGCCAACGTCCTGACTTTC
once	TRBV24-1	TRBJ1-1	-	CATSDGGLGTEAFF	TGTGCCACCAGTGACGGGGGGCTTGGCACTGAAGCTTTCTTT
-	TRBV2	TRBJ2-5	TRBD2	CASSRWPSGGQETQYF	TGTGCCAGCAGTAGATGGCCTAGCGGGGGTCAAGAGACCCAGTACTTC
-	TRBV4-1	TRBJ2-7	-	CASSQGDTAYEQYF	TGCGCCAGCAGCCAAGGGGACACGGCCTACGAGCAGTACTTC
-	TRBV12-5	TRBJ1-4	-	CASGLGRLINEKLFF	TGTGCTAGTGGTTTGGGCAGGTTAATAAATGAAAAACTGTTTTTT
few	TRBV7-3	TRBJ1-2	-	CASSFEGLVGYTF	TGTGCCAGCAGCTTCGAAGGACTAGTTGGCTACACCTTC
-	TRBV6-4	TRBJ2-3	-	CASNNGGGGDTQYF	TGTGCCAGCAATAATGGAGGGGGCGGCGATACGCAGTATTTT
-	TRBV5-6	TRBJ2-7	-	CASIHQGGYEQYF	TGTGCCAGCATCCATCAGGGGGGCTACGAGCAGTACTTC
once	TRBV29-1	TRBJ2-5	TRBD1	CSVLPWTGQETQYF	TGCAGCGTGCTCCCTTGGACAGGGCAAGAGACCCAGTACTTC
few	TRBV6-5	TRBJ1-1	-	CASSYGGAGTEAFF	TGTGCCAGCAGTTACGGGGGAGCGGGCACTGAAGCTTTCTTT
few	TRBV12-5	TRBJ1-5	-	CASGLGTARNQPQHF	TGTGCTAGTGGTTTGGGGACAGCCCGAAATCAGCCCCAGCATTTT